This T cell receptor beta chain was sequenced in a study of blood T cells in healthy people across ages. Broader study findings: CMV status of donors was unknown, possibly confounding expanded clonotype changes.

Trimming took 0 bases from V and 5 from J; bases not matched to a gene: 5. The CDR3 runs 15 residues. Alongside a J-beta primer mix, a sample-barcoded 5' primer served in a second PCR lasting 7 to 11 cycles. One entry per CDR3 protein, called by TCRdb with MiXCR from the 5' RACE reads. The top ten hold about 20% of the sample, which has roughly 790,000 distinct CDR3 sequences, 40% to 45% seen once. This clonotype showed up just a few times. What it binds is unknown. The chain joins TRBV12-3 or TRBV12-4 to TRBJ2-5, with 8 positions matching TRBD2. The sequenced sample was blood. The source of this sequence is a woman aged 55-70 years in good health. The CDR3 DNA reads TGTGCCAGCAGTTTAGCGCGGGGGGCGGGTGAGACCCAGTACTTC. It is translated as CASSLARGAGETQYF.